Reported below is one T cell receptor (beta chain). Data came from immunoSEQ multiplex PCR; TCRdb stores just in-frame clones and leaves some out. Of 150,000 or so clones listed, roughly 85% were seen once; the top ten hold under 4%. The sample is drawn from a study of blood T cell repertoires in COVID-19. Trimming shortened V by 3 bases and J by 3 bases, and 12 bases separated the two germline ends. CDR3 length: 14 residues. The germline V gene has CDR1 MNHNS and CDR2 SASEGT. The V gene is TRBV6-1, the J gene TRBJ2-7; tentatively, D is TRBD2 (7 bases). The TCR sequence derives from a human donor with acute or convalescent COVID-19. The donor label of this sample is uncertain. Sequencing used peripheral blood. The CDR3 nucleotides are TGTGCCAGCAGTGACACGGGGGGCAGCTACGAGCAGTACTTC. It encodes CASSDTGGSYEQYF.